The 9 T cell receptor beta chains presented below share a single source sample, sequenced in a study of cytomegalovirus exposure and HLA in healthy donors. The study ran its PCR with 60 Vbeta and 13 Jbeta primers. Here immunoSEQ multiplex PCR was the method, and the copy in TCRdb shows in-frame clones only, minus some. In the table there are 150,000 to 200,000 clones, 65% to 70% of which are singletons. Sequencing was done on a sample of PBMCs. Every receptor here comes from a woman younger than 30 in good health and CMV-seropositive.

CDR3 DNA sequence: TGTGCCAGCAGTTTACGACGGGAGCATTTTGAGACCCAGTACTTC. This gives the protein CASSLRREHFETQYF. The J gene is TRBJ2-5, the V gene TRBV28; possibly TRBD2 for D (6 bases). Germline V gives CDR1 MDHEN, CDR2 SYDVKM. Trimming removed 2 bases at V and 5 bases at J, with 15 bases between. The CDR3 runs to 15 residues.

In DNA form, the CDR3 reads TGTGCCAGCAGCCCAGGGGAGGAAAAACTGTTTTTT. Residues: CASSPGEEKLFF. The rearrangement uses TRBV4-2 and TRBJ1-4; weak D call: TRBD1 (6 bases). Germline loops: CDR1 LGHNA, CDR2 YNFKEQ. V was shortened by 4 bases and J by 8 bases, with 8 bases between the two germline ends. The CDR3 totals 12 residues.

CDR3 DNA sequence: TGCGCCAGCAGCTTACCGGGACTTTCTACTGGGGCCAACGTCCTGACTTTC. It specifies CASSLPGLSTGANVLTF. The rearrangement links TRBV5-1 to TRBJ2-6; maybe TRBD2 (6 bases). Trimming took off 2 bases at V and 2 bases at J, with 14 bases between the two ends. Germline V CDR1 and CDR2: SGHRS, YFSETQ. The CDR3 spans 17 residues.

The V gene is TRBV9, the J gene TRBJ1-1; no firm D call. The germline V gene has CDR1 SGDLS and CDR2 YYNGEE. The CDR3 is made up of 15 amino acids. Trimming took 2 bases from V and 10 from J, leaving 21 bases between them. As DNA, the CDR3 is TGTGCCAGCAGCGTCGGAGGGTCGCCTTGGCCGGTAGCTTTCTTT. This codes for CASSVGGSPWPVAFF.

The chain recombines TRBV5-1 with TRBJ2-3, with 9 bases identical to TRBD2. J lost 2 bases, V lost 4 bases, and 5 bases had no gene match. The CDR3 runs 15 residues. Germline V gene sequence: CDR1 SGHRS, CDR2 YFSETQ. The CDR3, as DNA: TGCGCCAGCAGCGCTAGCGGGGACTACACAGATACGCAGTATTTT. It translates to CASSASGDYTDTQYF.

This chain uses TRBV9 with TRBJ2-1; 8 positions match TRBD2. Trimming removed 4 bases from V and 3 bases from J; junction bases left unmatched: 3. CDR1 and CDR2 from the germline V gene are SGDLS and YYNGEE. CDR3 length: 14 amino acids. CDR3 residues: CASSTTSGYNEQFF. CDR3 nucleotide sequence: TGTGCCAGCAGCACTACTAGCGGCTACAATGAGCAGTTCTTC.

The CDR3 region has the DNA TGCGCCAGCAGCTCCTCCGGGACTGACTACAATGAGCAGTTCTTC. It specifies CASSSSGTDYNEQFF. J is TRBJ2-1 and V is TRBV5-1; D may be TRBD2 (6 bases). The CDR3 is 15 residues long. Germline V gene lookup returns CDR1 SGHRS and CDR2 YFSETQ. The V and J ends lost 3 bases and 3 bases respectively, with 13 bases between them.

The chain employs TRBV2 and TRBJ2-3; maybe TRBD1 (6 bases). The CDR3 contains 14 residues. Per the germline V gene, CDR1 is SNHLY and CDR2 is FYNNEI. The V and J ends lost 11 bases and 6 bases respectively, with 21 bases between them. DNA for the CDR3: TGTGCCGTTACAGGGTGGATCGTCGCCGATACGCAGTATTTT. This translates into CAVTGWIVADTQYF.

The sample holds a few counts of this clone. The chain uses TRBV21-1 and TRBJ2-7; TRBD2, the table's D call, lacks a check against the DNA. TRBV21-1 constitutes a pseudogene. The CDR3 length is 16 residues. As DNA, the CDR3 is TGTGCCAGCAGCAAAAGAAGCGGACTAGCGGGCTACGAGCAGTACTTC. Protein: CASSKRSGLAGYEQYF.